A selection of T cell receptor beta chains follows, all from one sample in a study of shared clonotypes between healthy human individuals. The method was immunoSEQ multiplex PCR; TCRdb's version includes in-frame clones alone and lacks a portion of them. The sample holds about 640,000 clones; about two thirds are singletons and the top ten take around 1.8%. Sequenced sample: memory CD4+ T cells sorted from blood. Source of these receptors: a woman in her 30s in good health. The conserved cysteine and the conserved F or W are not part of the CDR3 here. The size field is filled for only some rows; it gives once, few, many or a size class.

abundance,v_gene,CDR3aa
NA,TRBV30,ASTQEPAGEKLF
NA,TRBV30,AWNWGRSGGELF
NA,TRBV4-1,ASSQVGTTNEQY
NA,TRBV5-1,ASSPRLGGGSTDTQY
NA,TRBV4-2,ASSQDGSSNYEQY
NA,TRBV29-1,SVGGRLTYGYT
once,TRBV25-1,ASRPLGATDSTDTQY
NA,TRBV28,ASRRLAGGDEQY
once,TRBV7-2,ASSLGGRGQGGKSYT
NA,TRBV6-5,ASSYSPSGFGNTIY
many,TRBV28,ASSLGLTSYEQY
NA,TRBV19,ASSMGGLFHTGELF
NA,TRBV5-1,ASSLTGTGVLGAF
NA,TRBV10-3,AISESRDGYT
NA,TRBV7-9,ASSLHGMWHEQF
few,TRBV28,ASSLIGGSNQPQH
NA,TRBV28,ASRTGQGLYGYT